The 3 T cell receptor beta chains in this list originate from one sample, sequenced in a study of cytomegalovirus exposure and HLA in healthy donors. It was with 60 Vbeta and 13 Jbeta primers that the PCR ran. Sequencing used immunoSEQ multiplex PCR; TCRdb keeps in-frame clones, though not all of them. The sample records 50,000 to 70,000 clones, about 76% being singletons. Sequenced sample: PBMCs. These receptors all come from a female donor in good health and CMV-seronegative.

The chain joins TRBV21-1 to TRBJ2-1; the table's TRBD2 call for D was not verified on the DNA. TRBV21-1 is listed as a pseudogene. The CDR3 extends over 17 amino acids. The CDR3, as DNA: TGTGCCAGCAGCCTCGGGGGACTAGCGGGGTTGACACATGAGCAGTTCTTC. Its translation: CASSLGGLAGLTHEQFF.

The V call is TRBV6-5, the J call TRBJ2-1; 9 bases agree with TRBD2. CDR1 is MNHEY, CDR2 SVGAGI, per germline. V gave up 5 bases and J gave up 6 bases; unmatched junction bases: 2. This CDR3 has 13 residues. As DNA, the CDR3 is TGTGCCAGCAGTCGGACTAGCGTCAATGAGCAGTTCTTC. It codes for CASSRTSVNEQFF.

V gene TRBV7-9 combines with J gene TRBJ2-1; TRBD2 is a possible D gene (6 bases). Trimming removed 5 bases from V and 5 bases from J, with 13 bases in between. Germline CDR1 SEHNR, CDR2 FQNEAQ (reference sequence). The CDR3 extends over 14 amino acids. The CDR3: CASSQAGQHNEQFF. In nucleotides, the CDR3 is TGTGCCAGCAGCCAAGCGGGCCAACACAATGAGCAGTTCTTC.